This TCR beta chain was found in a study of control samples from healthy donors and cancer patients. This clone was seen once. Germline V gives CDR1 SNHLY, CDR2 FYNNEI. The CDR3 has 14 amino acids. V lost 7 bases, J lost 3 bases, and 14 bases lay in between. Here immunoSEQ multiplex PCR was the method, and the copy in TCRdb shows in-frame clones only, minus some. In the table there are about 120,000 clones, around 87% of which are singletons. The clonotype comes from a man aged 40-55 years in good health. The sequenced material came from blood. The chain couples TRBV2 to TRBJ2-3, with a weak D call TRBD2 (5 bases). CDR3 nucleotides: TGTGCCAGCATGGAAGGGAGATTAACAGATACGCAGTATTTT. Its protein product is CASMEGRLTDTQYF. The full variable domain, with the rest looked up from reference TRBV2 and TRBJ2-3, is EPEVTQTPSHQVTQMGQEVILRCVPISNHLYFYWYRQILGQKVEFLVSFYNNEISEKSEIFDDQFSVERPDGSNFTLKIRSTKLEDSAMYFCASMEGRLTDTQYFGPGTRLTVL.